The 4 T cell receptor beta chains below come from one sample, sequenced in a study of PD-1 blockade in classical Hodgkin lymphoma (dated by TCRdb to the early 2020s). The time point label, as the study defines it: cycle 4 day 1 (C4D1), after less than 7 weeks of nivolumab. Every trial patient had relapsed after autologous stem cell transplantation, and cohorts A, B and C differed in prior brentuximab vedotin exposure. Using a Miltenyi CD4+ T cell isolation kit, CD4+ T cells were purified from thawed PBMCs through magnetic negative selection. Receptor amplification or capture employed the immunoSEQ multiplex PCR assay. What TCRdb holds here is the immuneACCESS table cut down to in-frame rearrangements. Part of the clones is not present; checked against another copy, under half of the missing clones reflect an unresolved V gene, and the others are unexplained. The sample data list about 18,000 clones, and roughly 80% of these were observed just once. 2% to 2.5% of the sample comes from the top ten.

Material: CD4+ T cells from blood, obtained before the fourth cycle of nivolumab. The receptors stem from a human donor with classical Hodgkin lymphoma.

This chain joins TRBV19 and TRBJ2-7; perhaps D is TRBD1 or TRBD2 (5 bases each). Trimming removed 5 bases at V and 1 base at J, with 15 bases between. Germline assignment: CDR1 LNHDA and CDR2 SQIVND (reference sequence). The CDR3 runs to 15 residues. CDR3 amino acids: CASSVVSGSSYEQYF. The CDR3 coding sequence is TGTGCCAGTAGTGTCGTGTCAGGGAGTTCCTACGAGCAGTACTTC.

The chain couples TRBV7-2 to TRBJ2-2, with D tentatively TRBD1 (5 bases). CDR3 length: 14 residues. Trimming left V 5 bases short and J 3 bases short, with 10 bases between. In germline, CDR1 is SGHTA, CDR2 FQGNSA. This chain's CDR3 is CASSHDRYTGELFF. The CDR3 DNA sequence: TGTGCCAGCAGCCATGACAGATACACCGGGGAGCTGTTTTTT.

The V and J genes are TRBV6-1 and TRBJ2-5; D is ambiguous. The CDR3 totals 14 residues. The germline CDR1 and CDR2 sequences are MNHNS and SASEGT. V was clipped by 9 bases and J by 1 base, with 15 bases between them. CDR3 in DNA: TGTGCCAGTGGGGATCAAGCCCGCCAAGAGACCCAGTACTTC. Translated: CASGDQARQETQYF.

The V gene is TRBV28, the J gene TRBJ1-2; D is undetermined. Per germline, CDR1 MDHEN and CDR2 SYDVKM. The CDR3 is 13 residues long. V was cut by 2 bases and J by 8 bases, with 12 bases left in between. The CDR3 here is CASSLTPFRGYTF. DNA of the CDR3: TGTGCCAGCAGTTTAACCCCTTTTAGGGGCTACACCTTC.